This TCR beta chain was found in a study of blood T cell repertoires in COVID-19. At the level of the study: The samples span acute and convalescent COVID-19 from the United States, Italy and Spain.

The method was immunoSEQ multiplex PCR; TCRdb's version includes in-frame clones alone and lacks a portion of them. The sample records 130,000 or so clones, 84% being singletons. CDR1 and CDR2 from the germline V gene are SGHRS and YFSETQ. Trimming took 6 bases from V and 2 from J, leaving 21 bases between them. This CDR3 region has 17 residues. The J gene is TRBJ1-3, the V gene TRBV5-1; D gene ambiguous. The receptor was derived from a man between 60 and 75 years old with acute or convalescent COVID-19. What was sequenced was peripheral blood. CDR3 in amino acids: CASTKDGPERAGNTIYF. Written as DNA, the CDR3 is TGCGCCAGCACGAAGGATGGCCCCGAACGGGCTGGAAACACCATATATTTT. Together with reference TRBV5-1 and TRBJ1-3, the CDR3 gives the full variable domain: KAGVTQTPRYLIKTRGQQVTLSCSPISGHRSVSWYQQTPGQGLQFLFEYFSETQRNKGNFPGRFSGRQFSNSRSEMNVSTLELGDSALYLCASTKDGPERAGNTIYFGEGSWLTVV.